This entry is about one T cell receptor (beta chain). This specimen belongs to a study of blood T cells in healthy people across ages. CDR1 and CDR2 (germline): SGHTA, FQGTGA. The CDR3 loop spans 13 amino acids. The second PCR ran about 6 to 11 cycles with a sample-barcoded 5' primer and J-beta primers. MiXCR, run by TCRdb on the 5' RACE reads, gives a single entry per CDR3 protein. The repertoire holds around 500,000 distinct CDR3 sequences, around a quarter seen once, with approximately 3.3% in the top ten. This sample also belongs to another study, concerning T cells of mothers and their children.

Material for sequencing was blood. This receptor was identified in a boy aged 2 to 9 in good health. The chain employs TRBV7-3 and TRBJ2-5; TRBD1 agrees at 7 bases. The DNA end is a closer match to TRBJ2-7, so the J assignment may be wrong. The DNA of the CDR3 is TGTGCCAGCAGCTCGATGACAGGGACCGAGCAGTACTTC. Translated: CASSSMTGTEQYF.